A single sample gave rise to the 19 T cell receptor beta chains below, sequenced in a study of CD8 T cells in ankylosing spondylitis. TCRdb re-derived calls from the 5' RACE reads in MiXCR, one entry per CDR3 protein. The table records roughly 470,000 distinct CDR3 sequences, 20% to 30% of them present only once. Findings of the study overall: A TCR beta motif of seven or eight highly homologous variants appeared characteristic of ankylosing spondylitis blood.

Antigens of these TCRs are unknown. Specimen: blood, either unsorted or a sorted T cell fraction (not recorded which). The origin of the receptors is a male donor with ankylosing spondylitis.

This clonotype was counted a few times. V gene TRBV12-3 or TRBV12-4 combines with J gene TRBJ1-1, with D possibly being TRBD1 (5 bases). The CDR3 spans 15 residues. The V end lost 6 bases, the J end lost 1 base, and 15 bases lay between the germline ends. The CDR3 DNA sequence: TGTGCCAGCAGGCCAACGGGACTCAGGAACACTGAAGCTTTCTTT. Translated: CASRPTGLRNTEAFF.

This clonotype was observed a few times. The rearrangement uses TRBV5-1 and TRBJ1-1; the match to TRBD1 covers 7 bases. The germline V gene encodes CDR1 SGHRS and CDR2 YFSETQ. V lost 9 bases to trimming and J lost 0 bases; unmatched junction nucleotides: 5. The CDR3 runs to 13 residues. CDR3 sequence (DNA): TGCGCCACCCGGGACAGCATGAACACTGAAGCTTTCTTT. Amino acids: CATRDSMNTEAFF.

V gene TRBV10-3 combines with J gene TRBJ2-1; 7 bases align to TRBD1. Germline loops: CDR1 ENHRY, CDR2 SYGVKD. The junction had 13 bases not matched to a gene; V was cut back by 4 bases and J by 7 bases. This CDR3 contains 16 residues. The CDR3 DNA sequence: TGTGCCATCAGTGGCGATGAGGGACAGCCGTCGAATGAGCAGTTCTTC. It is translated as CAISGDEGQPSNEQFF.

V is TRBV20-1 and J is TRBJ2-7; D might be TRBD1 or TRBD2, each matching 5 bases. The germline V gene encodes CDR1 DFQATT and CDR2 SNEGSKA (reference sequence). The CDR3 consists of 13 residues. V lost 6 bases, J lost 4 bases, and 16 bases lay in between. CDR3 in DNA: TGCAGTGCGAGACATCCAGGGAGATACGAGCAGTACTTC. It specifies CSARHPGRYEQYF.

There are a few counts of this clonotype. This rearrangement joins TRBV25-1 to TRBJ1-1; tentative D call: TRBD1 (6 bases). CDR3 size: 11 residues. Germline-derived CDR1 and CDR2 are MGHDK and SYGVNS. The ends were cut back, 10 bases at V and 3 bases at J, with 9 bases in the middle. This CDR3 reads CATTGYTEAFF. CDR3 DNA sequence: TGTGCCACAACAGGGTACACTGAAGCTTTCTTT.

In its sample, this clonotype was seen a few times. V gene TRBV20-1 combines with J gene TRBJ1-2; no clear D. Trimming stripped 0 bases from V and 2 bases from J, with 13 bases between. This CDR3 comprises 15 residues. Looked up from germline, CDR1 is DFQATT and CDR2 is SNEGSKA (reference sequence). As DNA, the CDR3 is TGCAGTGCTAGAGATTATCGAGGACTAAACTATGGCTACACCTTC. It yields the protein CSARDYRGLNYGYTF.

This clonotype was detected only a few times. This sequence joins TRBV24-1 and TRBJ2-7; D might be TRBD1 (5 bases). There are 13 residues in the CDR3. The V gene lost 3 bases and the J gene lost 6 bases, with 11 bases spanning the gap. CDR1 and CDR2 (germline): KGHDR, SFDVKD. The CDR3 coding sequence is TGTGCCACCAGTGATCCAGACAGCTCCGAGCAGTACTTC. Translated, it gives CATSDPDSSEQYF.

Only a few counts were recorded for this clonotype. This chain joins TRBV5-1 and TRBJ2-3; 10 bases are a match to TRBD1. The CDR3 is made up of 14 amino acids. Germline values: CDR1 SGHRS, CDR2 YFSETQ. Germline trimming cut 5 bases from V and 4 bases from J; bases unmatched to any gene: 4. CDR3: CASRPGTGADTQYF. For the CDR3, the DNA is TGCGCCAGCAGGCCCGGGACAGGGGCAGATACGCAGTATTTT.

There are a few counts of this clonotype. The J gene is TRBJ2-1, the V gene TRBV12-3 or TRBV12-4; 7 bases are a match to TRBD2. The CDR3 runs to 15 residues. V lost 4 bases and J lost 7; bases outside the gene matches: 10. CDR3 sequence: CASSSGLLVRNEQFF. The CDR3 nucleotides are TGTGCCAGCAGTTCGGGACTATTGGTCCGGAATGAGCAGTTCTTC.

This chain joins TRBV5-1 and TRBJ1-2; the D gene is possibly TRBD1 (5 bases). The germline V and J ends were trimmed by 1 base and 0 bases, with 10 bases remaining between them. The CDR3 runs 15 residues. Germline-derived CDR1 and CDR2 are SGHRS and YFSETQ. The CDR3 spells CASSLRGDTNYGYTF. For the CDR3, the DNA is TGCGCCAGCAGCTTGAGAGGGGATACTAACTATGGCTACACCTTC.

The chain couples TRBV6-2 or TRBV6-3 to TRBJ2-1, with TRBD2 matching over 7 bases. V was pared by 4 bases and J by 1 base, with 7 bases of the junction left unmatched. This CDR3 is built from 16 residues. The germline V gene has CDR1 MNHEY and CDR2 SVGEGT. CDR3: CASSSPSGRSYNEQFF. CDR3 sequence (DNA): TGTGCCAGCAGTTCCCCTAGCGGACGATCCTACAATGAGCAGTTCTTC.

The chain joins TRBV20-1 to TRBJ1-2; perhaps TRBD1 as D (6 bases). The CDR3 consists of 17 residues. V gave up 0 bases and J gave up 4 bases, with 21 bases separating them. CDR1 is DFQATT and CDR2 is SNEGSKA in the germline V gene (reference sequence). The CDR3 DNA reads TGCAGTGCTAGAGATGACAACAGGGTTCGGGTTAGCTATGGCTACACCTTC. It is translated as CSARDDNRVRVSYGYTF.

The V and J genes are TRBV11-2 and TRBJ2-6; 8 bases agree with TRBD1. J gave up 2 bases and V 5 bases, and 5 bases lay outside the gene matches. Germline loops: CDR1 SGHAT, CDR2 FQNNGV. This CDR3 spans 16 amino acids. Here the CDR3 reads CASSPPGQAGANVLTF. The CDR3 nucleotides are TGTGCCAGCAGCCCACCGGGACAGGCTGGGGCCAACGTCCTGACTTTC.

This clonotype appeared a few times. The CDR3 region is CATPGLARGGAYNEQFF. Written as DNA, the CDR3 is TGCGCAACCCCGGGACTAGCGCGCGGGGGGGCATACAATGAGCAGTTCTTC. The chain couples TRBV20-1 to TRBJ2-1; 10 bases line up with TRBD2. This CDR3 spans 17 amino acids. Germline-derived CDR1 and CDR2 are DFQATT and SNEGSKA (reference sequence).

The chain joins TRBV9 to TRBJ2-5; D gene uncertain. V lost 4 bases and J 5 bases, leaving 12 bases between the germline ends. The CDR3 is made up of 13 amino acids. Germline lookup yields CDR1 SGDLS and CDR2 YYNGEE. CDR3 in amino acids: CASSPNVGETQYF. The CDR3 DNA follows: TGTGCCAGCAGCCCAAACGTCGGGGAGACCCAGTACTTC.

The V call is TRBV3-1, the J call TRBJ1-1; no reliable D call. This CDR3 comprises 12 residues. V lost 2 bases, J lost 11 bases, and 12 bases lay in between. CDR1 and CDR2 from the germline V gene are LGHDT and YNNKEL (reference sequence). The CDR3 sequence: CASSQYPRNAFF. The CDR3 DNA is TGTGCCAGCAGCCAATACCCCAGGAATGCTTTCTTT.

The chain combines TRBV7-9 with TRBJ1-3; D is unclear. V was pared by 6 bases and J by 0 bases, with 3 bases between. Germline-derived CDR1 and CDR2 are SEHNR and FQNEAQ (reference sequence). The CDR3 sequence is 12 residues long. The CDR3 loop reads CASRDSGNTIYF. CDR3 nucleotide sequence: TGTGCCAGCAGGGACTCTGGAAACACCATATATTTT.

CDR3 sequence (DNA): TGTGCCAGCAGCAGAACAGGGGTTTACCAAGAGACCCAGTACTTC. Its translation is CASSRTGVYQETQYF. The chain carries TRBV7-9 and TRBJ2-5, with 7 bases that match TRBD1. CDR1 is SEHNR, CDR2 FQNEAQ, per germline (reference sequence). CDR3 length equals 15 residues. The J segment lost 0 bases and the V segment lost 5 bases, leaving 6 bases of the junction unmatched.

The chain combines TRBV10-3 with TRBJ2-2; no clear D. V lost 6 bases to trimming and J lost 6 bases, with 8 bases between them. There are 12 residues in the CDR3. The V gene's germline CDR1 is ENHRY and CDR2 SYGVKD. CDR3 nucleotides: TGTGCCATCAGCGTAGCCGCCGGGGAGCTGTTTTTT. As protein: CAISVAAGELFF.